The 10 T cell receptor beta chains listed next were all sequenced from one sample in a study of blood T cell repertoires in COVID-19. Only in-frame clones appear in the TCRdb table, and some are missing; sequencing was by immunoSEQ multiplex PCR. Of about 140,000 clones listed, approximately 82% are singletons. Sequencing input: peripheral blood. The origin of the receptors is a human donor in a cohort sampled during active COVID-19.

V is TRBV3-1 (or the pseudogene TRBV3-2) and J is TRBJ2-1, with D possibly matching TRBD1 (7 bases). Germline V gene sequence: CDR1 LGHDT, CDR2 YNNKEL (reference sequence). The V end lost 10 bases, the J end lost 4 bases, and 14 bases lay between the germline ends. CDR3 length: 13 residues. CDR3: CATGGLYYNEQFF. In DNA form, the CDR3 reads TGTGCCACAGGGGGACTTTATTACAATGAGCAGTTCTTC.

The rearrangement uses TRBV30 and TRBJ2-2; TRBD2 matches 7 bases. CDR1 is GTSNPN, CDR2 SVGIG, per germline (reference sequence). The CDR3 length is 14 residues. The V and J ends lost 8 bases and 4 bases, in that order; junction bases with no gene match: 10. Written as DNA, the CDR3 is TGTGCCAGGGACGGGCGGGGGAGCACCGGGGAGCTGTTTTTT. Its translation is CARDGRGSTGELFF.

The chain links TRBV4-3 to TRBJ2-1; tentatively, D is TRBD1 (6 bases). V lost 4 bases, J lost 5 bases, and 9 bases lay in between. CDR3 length: 13 amino acids. Germline CDR1 is LGHNA and CDR2 is YSLEER. CDR3 protein: CASSRGQNNEQFF. The CDR3 nucleotides are TGCGCCAGCAGCCGTGGACAGAACAATGAGCAGTTCTTC.

CDR3 bases: TGTGCCAGCAGCATCCCAGGGGTACAGGGAGATGGCTACACCTTC. It specifies CASSIPGVQGDGYTF. J is TRBJ1-2 and V is TRBV7-9, with D possibly matching TRBD1 (6 bases). Germline V gene data show CDR1 as SEHNR and CDR2 as FQNEAQ (reference sequence). The CDR3 runs 15 residues. V lost 5 bases to trimming and J lost 6 bases, with 19 bases between them.

The gene calls are TRBV14 and TRBJ2-1; TRBD2 aligns across 9 bases. Unmatched junction bases numbered 5, after V lost 5 bases and J lost 0 bases. Germline values: CDR1 SGHDN, CDR2 FVKESK. CDR3 length: 16 amino acids. The DNA of the CDR3 is TGTGCCAGCAGCTCTAGCGGGATAAACTCCTACAATGAGCAGTTCTTC. Its protein product is CASSSSGINSYNEQFF. The variable domain in full, with the rest retrieved from reference TRBV14 and TRBJ2-1, is EAGVTQFPSHSVIEKGQTVTLRCDPISGHDNLYWYRRVMGKEIKFLLHFVKESKQDESGMPNNRFLAERTGGTYSTLKVQPAELEDSGVYFCASSSSGINSYNEQFFGPGTRLTVL.

In DNA form, the CDR3 reads TGTGCCAGCAGCAACCCTGGCTCTAACTATGGCTACACCTTC. This translates into CASSNPGSNYGYTF. The rearrangement links TRBV5-5 to TRBJ1-2; no reliable D call. V shed 4 bases and J shed 0 bases, with 10 bases lying between them. CDR1 is SGHKS, CDR2 YYEKEE, per germline (reference sequence). This CDR3 comprises 14 residues.

J is TRBJ1-3 and V is TRBV7-2; 7 bases agree with TRBD1. V shed 4 bases and J 4 bases; nucleotides not matched to a gene: 7. Per germline, CDR1 SGHTA and CDR2 FQGNSA. The CDR3 is 15 residues long. The chain's CDR3 is CASSSRQGSGNTIYF. Here the CDR3 DNA reads TGTGCCAGCAGCTCCAGACAGGGCTCGGGAAACACCATATATTTT.

The V call is TRBV3-1 (or the pseudogene TRBV3-2), the J call TRBJ2-1; 8 positions agree with TRBD1. The CDR3 covers 16 residues. With V trimmed by 6 bases and J by 8 bases, 15 bases remained unmatched. Per the germline V gene, CDR1 is LGHDT and CDR2 is YNNKEL (reference sequence). Here the CDR3 reads CASSRPGTGRGDEQFF. Here the CDR3 DNA reads TGTGCCAGCAGTCGACCCGGGACAGGTAGAGGCGATGAGCAGTTCTTC.

The V gene is TRBV7-3, the J gene TRBJ2-3; D is perhaps TRBD2 (6 bases). The CDR3 spans 16 residues. Germline V gives CDR1 SGHTA, CDR2 FQGTGA. V was cut by 3 bases and J by 5 bases, with 18 bases left in between. CDR3 amino acids: CASSFGGSGVQDTQYF. The CDR3 DNA reads TGTGCCAGCAGCTTTGGGGGGTCGGGAGTACAAGATACGCAGTATTTT.

This chain connects TRBV6-5 to TRBJ1-1, with 7 bases fitting TRBD1. Per germline, CDR1 MNHEY and CDR2 SVGAGI. The CDR3 length is 12 residues. V trimming: 11 bases; J trimming: 4 bases; junction bases outside the gene matches: 7. CDR3 amino acids: CAVTGIGTEAFF. DNA of the CDR3: TGTGCCGTGACAGGGATAGGCACTGAAGCTTTCTTT.